The entry that follows covers one T cell receptor (beta chain) sequence. As processed by the authors: Quantification of nucleated cells was approximated via reference gene primer amplification. Assay: immunoSEQ multiplex PCR; the TCRdb copy retains only in-frame clones and omits some. Clone size and the V and J calls come from that table; the DNA yielded D and trimming. The profile shows some 410,000 clones, 88% of them singletons. The sample belongs to a study of blood T cell repertoires in COVID-19. Study at large: T cells, B-cell-depleted T cells, or PBMCs supplied cDNA or gDNA.

The CDR3 spans 16 residues. V was pared by 4 bases and J by 4 bases, with 18 bases between. CDR1 is SGHTS and CDR2 is YDEGEE in the germline V gene. The sequence was collected from a woman aged 30 to 39 with acute COVID-19. The J gene is TRBJ1-5, the V gene TRBV5-8, with D unresolved. The sequencing input was PBMCs or T cells enriched from blood (not recorded which). DNA for the CDR3: TGTGCCAGCAGCCCTCTAGGCGGGTTTCGAAATCAGCCCCAGCATTTT. This gives the protein CASSPLGGFRNQPQHF.